A single sample is the source of the 9 T cell receptor beta chains below, sequenced in a study of CD8+ T cells in alopecia areata. Treatment given: oral pan-JAK inhibitor, 5-10 mg twice daily. cDNA serving as the sequencing template came from extracted, reverse transcribed RNA. TCRdb keeps only in-frame clones here, not all; method: immunoSEQ multiplex PCR. The sample contains about 74,000 clones, approximately 30% of which appear only once. This specimen consisted of CD8+ T cells sorted from blood, obtained at week 4, from a patient treated with tofacitinib. The receptors come from a human donor with alopecia areata.

This clone was counted only a few times. The V call is TRBV27, the J call TRBJ2-1, with 7 bases identical to TRBD2. Germline loops: CDR1 MNHEY, CDR2 SMNVEV (reference sequence). Trimming at V came to 4 bases and at J to 0 bases, leaving 3 bases not matched to a gene. This CDR3 has 15 amino acids. CDR3 sequence reads: CASSSRESSYNEQFF. CDR3 sequence (DNA): TGTGCCAGCAGTTCGCGGGAGAGCTCCTACAATGAGCAGTTCTTC.

This chain links TRBV7-2 with TRBJ2-7; 11 bases map to TRBD2. The CDR3 has 15 residues. CDR1 is SGHTA, CDR2 FQGNSA, per germline. V dropped 4 bases and J dropped 5; count of bases not matched to a gene: 7. Written as DNA, the CDR3 is TGTGCCAGCAGCTCCAGAGGGACTAGCGGAGACGAGCAGTACTTC. This encodes CASSSRGTSGDEQYF.

This clone was seen more than once but under ten times. The rearrangement uses TRBV29-1 and TRBJ2-1; 7 nucleotides match TRBD2. The CDR3 is 14 amino acids. Germline CDR1 is SQVTM and CDR2 is ANQGSEA. The V gene end was trimmed by 7 bases and the J gene end by 3 bases; junction bases not matched to a gene: 9. The CDR3 DNA reads as TGCAGCGCCCCGAGAGCGGGACGCTACAATGAGCAGTTCTTC. Its translation is CSAPRAGRYNEQFF.

This clone was seen more than once but under ten times. One junction end disagrees with the germline gene, perhaps due to a read error. The rearrangement joins TRBV7-9 to TRBJ1-1; D is undetermined. Germline CDR1 is SEHNR and CDR2 is FQNEAQ (reference sequence). The CDR3 extends over 11 amino acids. CDR3 sequence reads: CASSLGSTAFF. In DNA, the CDR3 is TGTGCCAGCAGTTTAGGGTCAACGGCTTTCTTT.

This clone was detected only a few times. The rearrangement uses TRBV6-1 and TRBJ2-2, with 9 bases matching TRBD2. CDR3 length: 15 amino acids. The V gene's germline CDR1 is MNHNS and CDR2 SASEGT. The V segment lost 6 bases and the J segment 4 bases; nucleotides outside the gene matches: 6. CDR3 region: CASRYSGSGTGELFF. In DNA form, the CDR3 reads TGTGCCAGCAGATATAGCGGGAGTGGCACCGGGGAGCTGTTTTTT.

This clone was seen a handful of times. The chain combines TRBV4-1 with TRBJ1-1; no clear D. The CDR3 has 15 amino acids. Germline CDR1 and CDR2: MGHRA and YSYEKL. The V end was cut by 2 bases, the J end by 5 bases, with 15 bases between. CDR3 DNA: TGCGCCAGCAGCCAACACCCGGAAGGGAAAACTGAAGCTTTCTTT. Amino acids: CASSQHPEGKTEAFF.

This clone appeared a few times. V is TRBV29-1 and J is TRBJ1-3; unclear D gene. V lost 6 bases and J 3 bases, leaving 18 bases between the germline ends. The CDR3 sequence is 15 residues long. Germline V gene lookup returns CDR1 SQVTM and CDR2 ANQGSEA. The CDR3: CSVSQREAVGNTIYF. In nucleotides, the CDR3 is TGCAGCGTCAGCCAGAGGGAAGCCGTTGGAAACACCATATATTTT.

This rearrangement joins TRBV11-2 to TRBJ1-5; D might be TRBD1 (6 bases). CDR3 length: 15 residues. Germline lookup yields CDR1 SGHAT and CDR2 FQNNGV. With 5 bases removed from V and 0 bases from J, the gap between germline ends came to 11 bases. As DNA, the CDR3 is TGTGCCAGCAGCCCCGGGACAAATAGCAATCAGCCCCAGCATTTT. Its protein is CASSPGTNSNQPQHF. Variable domain in full (rest from reference TRBV11-2 and TRBJ1-5): EAGVAQSPRYKIIEKRQSVAFWCNPISGHATLYWYQQILGQGPKLLIQFQNNGVVDDSQLPKDRFSAERLKGVDSTLKIQPAKLEDSAVYLCASSPGTNSNQPQHFGDGTRLSIL.

This clone showed up just a few times. V is TRBV29-1 and J is TRBJ2-7; 13 positions match TRBD2. Germline CDR1 and CDR2: SQVTM and ANQGSEA. J lost 4 bases, V lost 1 base, and 7 bases had no gene match. The CDR3 length is 16 residues. CDR3 in DNA: TGCAGCGTTGAAGTTCGGGGGACTAGCGGGACTTACGAGCAGTACTTC. Translating gives CSVEVRGTSGTYEQYF.